This TCR beta chain was found in a study of Tregs in tolerant kidney transplant recipients. Study results and caveats: The most relevant donor-specific Treg TCRbeta repertoire apparently came from expansion with activated donor B cells. The small number of patients limits these findings pending further validation. Nucleotide sequences could not be compared across some patients' samples due to primer changes.

Method: immunoSEQ multiplex PCR; TCRdb's copy keeps in-frame clones and lacks some. The table for this sample gives approximately 11,000 clones. The nonmyeloablative bone marrow transplants came from related graft donors, with transient mixed chimerism. CD4+CD25+CD127- Tregs, CD4+CD25- non-Tregs, CD4 and CD8 cells were sorted. The CDR3 totals 14 residues. Trimming removed 3 bases at V and 0 bases at J, with 8 bases between. CDR1 is DFQATT, CDR2 SNEGSKA, per germline (reference sequence). This clone is labeled medium-sized based on frequency. The target antigen is unknown. The CDR3 is cut off 3 residues early in the read; its end comes from the germline J gene. The same CDR3 can be traced to other DNA sequences in this sample.

The sample in question was CD8+ T cells from blood (PBMCs), obtained 24 months after the transplant. The receptor comes from a human patient who received a combined kidney and bone marrow transplant. T cells may partly derive from the graft donor. The chain joins TRBV20-1 to TRBJ2-2, with a tentative D call TRBD1 (5 bases). The sequenced CDR3 bases are TGCAGTGCTAGGGACATTACGAACACCGGGGAG. This gives the protein CSARDITNTGE. The entire CDR3 sequence reads CSARDITNTGELFF.